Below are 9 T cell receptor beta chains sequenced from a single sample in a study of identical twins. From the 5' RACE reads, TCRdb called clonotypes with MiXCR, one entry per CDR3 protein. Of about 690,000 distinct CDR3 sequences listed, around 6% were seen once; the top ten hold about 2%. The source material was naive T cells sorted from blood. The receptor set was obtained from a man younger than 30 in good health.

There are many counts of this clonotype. CDR3 bases: TGCAGTGCCGCACCGGGTCAGGGGGGAAATCCTAATGAGCAGTTCTTC. Translating it yields CSAAPGQGGNPNEQFF. The chain recombines TRBV20-1 with TRBJ2-1; D is possibly TRBD1 (7 bases). Germline V gene data show CDR1 as DFQATT and CDR2 as SNEGSKA (reference sequence). V lost 6 bases to trimming and J lost 7 bases, with 25 bases between them. This CDR3 is 16 amino acids long.

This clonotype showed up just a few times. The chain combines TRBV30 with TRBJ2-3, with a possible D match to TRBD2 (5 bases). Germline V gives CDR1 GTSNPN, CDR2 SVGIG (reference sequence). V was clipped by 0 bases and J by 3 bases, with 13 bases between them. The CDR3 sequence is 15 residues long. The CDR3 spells CAWSVYGGPTDTQYF. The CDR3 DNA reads TGTGCCTGGAGTGTATACGGAGGACCGACAGATACGCAGTATTTT.

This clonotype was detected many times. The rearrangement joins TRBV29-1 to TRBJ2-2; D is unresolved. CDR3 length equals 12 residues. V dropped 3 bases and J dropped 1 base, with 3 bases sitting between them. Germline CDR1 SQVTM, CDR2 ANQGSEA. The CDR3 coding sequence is TGCAGCGTTGAGGGGAACACCGGGGAGCTGTTTTTT. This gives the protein CSVEGNTGELFF.

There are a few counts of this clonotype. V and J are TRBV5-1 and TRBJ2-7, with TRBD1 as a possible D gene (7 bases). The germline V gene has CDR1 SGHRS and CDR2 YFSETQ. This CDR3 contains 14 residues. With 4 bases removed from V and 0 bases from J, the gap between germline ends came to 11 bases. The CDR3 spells CASSPGDSSYEQYV. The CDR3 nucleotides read TGCGCCAGCAGCCCGGGGGACAGCTCCTACGAGCAGTACGTC.

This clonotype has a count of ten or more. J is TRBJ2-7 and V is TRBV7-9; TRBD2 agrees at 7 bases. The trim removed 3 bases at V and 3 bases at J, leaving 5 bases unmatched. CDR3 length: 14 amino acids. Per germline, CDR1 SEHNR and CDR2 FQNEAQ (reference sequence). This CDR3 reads CASSFVAGVYEQYF. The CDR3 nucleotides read TGTGCCAGCAGCTTCGTGGCGGGAGTCTACGAGCAGTACTTC.

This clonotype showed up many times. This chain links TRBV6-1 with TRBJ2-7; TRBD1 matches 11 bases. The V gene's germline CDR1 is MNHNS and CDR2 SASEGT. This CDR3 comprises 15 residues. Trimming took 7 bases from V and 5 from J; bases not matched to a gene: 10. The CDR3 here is CASKKGGQGVDEQYF. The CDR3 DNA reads TGTGCCAGCAAAAAGGGGGGACAGGGGGTCGACGAGCAGTACTTC.

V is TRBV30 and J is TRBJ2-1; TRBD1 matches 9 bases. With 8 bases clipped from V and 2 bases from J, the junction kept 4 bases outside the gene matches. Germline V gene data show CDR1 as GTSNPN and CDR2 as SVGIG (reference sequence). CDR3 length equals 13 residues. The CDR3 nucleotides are TGTGCCGGGACAGGGTCCGCCTACAATGAGCAGTTCTTC. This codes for CAGTGSAYNEQFF.

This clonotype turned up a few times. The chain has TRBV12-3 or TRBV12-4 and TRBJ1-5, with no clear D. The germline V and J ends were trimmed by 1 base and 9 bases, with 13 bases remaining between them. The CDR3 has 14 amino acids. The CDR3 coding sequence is TGTGCCAGCAGTTTAGAGGGCATCACTCGGCCCCAGCATTTT. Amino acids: CASSLEGITRPQHF.

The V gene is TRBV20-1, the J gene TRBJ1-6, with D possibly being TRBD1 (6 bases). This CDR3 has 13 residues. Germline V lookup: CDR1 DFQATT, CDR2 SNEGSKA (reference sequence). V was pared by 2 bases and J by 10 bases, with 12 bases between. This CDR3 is CSARSRGASPLHF. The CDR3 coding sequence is TGCAGTGCTAGAAGCAGGGGAGCCTCACCCCTCCACTTT.